These T cell receptor beta chains were read from a single sample in a study of neurological immune-mediated disorders. One entry per CDR3 protein, called by TCRdb with MiXCR from the 5' RACE reads. This table has about 59,000 distinct CDR3 sequences, around 24% appearing once. Source material: PBMCs. All receptors derive from a man aged 60-69 years with HTLV-1-associated myelopathy (HAM/TSP). Both conserved end residues are part of each CDR3. A D gene is named only where the DNA matches it firmly. Clone size appears in some rows only: once, few, many, or a class for an expanded clone.

cdr3_length,clone_size,d_call,v_call,j_call,cdr3_nt,cdr3_aa
16,NA,TRBD2,TRBV11-1,TRBJ2-3,TGTGCCAGCAGCCATGGGCTAGCGGGGAGCACAGATACGCAGTATTTT,CASSHGLAGSTDTQYF
14,many,NA,TRBV6-1,TRBJ2-7,TGTGCCAGCAGTATCGGGACTTACACCTACGAGCAGTACTTC,CASSIGTYTYEQYF
15,many,TRBD2,TRBV15,TRBJ2-1,TGTGCCACCAGCAGAGAGACTAGCGGGTACAATGAGCAGTTCTTC,CATSRETSGYNEQFF
14,NA,TRBD1,TRBV28,TRBJ1-2,TGTGCCAGCAGCCTGACAGGGGGAAACTATGGCTACACCTTC,CASSLTGGNYGYTF
15,many,NA,TRBV20-1,TRBJ2-3,TGCAGTGCTCTGAGGTGGATTACTAGCACAGATACGCAGTATTTT,CSALRWITSTDTQYF
15,many,NA,TRBV7-9,TRBJ1-1,TGTGCCAGCAGCCCCGAGCCGGGAGGGAACCGTGAAGCTTTCTTT,CASSPEPGGNREAFF
14,many,NA,TRBV10-3,TRBJ2-1,TGTGCCATCAGTGCGGGGCTAGACTTGGATGAGCAGTTCTTC,CAISAGLDLDEQFF
15,many,NA,TRBV7-2,TRBJ2-7,TGTGCCAGCAGCTTAGTAGCAGGTGAGACCTACGAGCAGTACTTC,CASSLVAGETYEQYF
10,many,TRBD1,TRBV28,TRBJ2-7,TGTGCCAGCAGGGACAGGGGGCAGTACTTC,CASRDRGQYF
14,many,TRBD1,TRBV10-3,TRBJ2-7,TGTGCCATCAGTGACCGAGGACAGGGCGACGAGCAGTACTTC,CAISDRGQGDEQYF
16,NA,NA,TRBV2,TRBJ2-1,TGTGCCAGCAGTGCTCGGCAGGGGAGCTCCTACAATGAGCAGTTCTTC,CASSARQGSSYNEQFF
13,NA,NA,TRBV5-6,TRBJ2-1,TGTGCCAGCAGCGGAAAAGGGACAAATGAGCAGTTCTTC,CASSGKGTNEQFF
15,many,TRBD2,TRBV29-1,TRBJ2-3,TGCAGCGTTACAGGAGCGGGAGGCCGCACAGATACGCAGTATTTT,CSVTGAGGRTDTQYF
12,many,NA,TRBV5-1,TRBJ2-2,TGCGCCAGCAGCACCAACACCGGGGAGCTGTTTTTT,CASSTNTGELFF
16,many,TRBD2,TRBV12-3/TRBV12-4,TRBJ2-1,TGTGCCAGCAGGCCGAATATAGCGGGAGGAGCCAATGAGCAGTTCTTC,CASRPNIAGGANEQFF
14,many,NA,TRBV5-1,TRBJ1-2,TGCGCCAGCAGCTTGTCGCCAACTACCCATGGCTACACCTTC,CASSLSPTTHGYTF
13,many,TRBD1,TRBV20-1,TRBJ2-1,TGCAGTGCTCGCATAAACAGGGGTAATGAGCAGTTCTTC,CSARINRGNEQFF
15,many,TRBD2,TRBV11-3,TRBJ2-3,TGTGCCAGCAGTTTTAGCGGGGGAGCCACAGATACGCAGTATTTT,CASSFSGGATDTQYF
16,many,TRBD1,TRBV5-1,TRBJ2-3,TGCGCCAGCAGCTTACCCGCGACAGGGGGGACAGATACGCAGTATTTT,CASSLPATGGTDTQYF
13,NA,NA,TRBV7-9,TRBJ1-1,TGTGCCAGTCGGACACCGAGGAACACTGAAGCTTTCTTT,CASRTPRNTEAFF
15,many,NA,TRBV6-6,TRBJ1-3,TGTGCCACCCAGCCCCCCCAGAGCTCTGGAAACACCATATATTTT,CATQPPQSSGNTIYF
14,few,NA,TRBV11-2,TRBJ2-2,TGTGCCAGCAGCTTGAGCATTAACACCGGGGAGCTGTTTTTT,CASSLSINTGELFF
13,many,NA,TRBV10-3,TRBJ2-7,TGTGCCATCAGAGGTCAGGGGACGACCGAGCAGTACTTC,CAIRGQGTTEQYF